The rows below give T cell receptor beta chains drawn from one sample of a study of T cell responses to AZD1222 COVID-19 vaccine. Sequencing used immunoSEQ multiplex PCR; TCRdb keeps in-frame clones, though not all of them. The sample consists of 110,000 or so clones, roughly nine tenths of them appearing once. This specimen was peripheral blood, taken on day 0 of AZD1222 vaccination. The source is an adult in good health. CDR3s include the opening cysteine and the closing phenylalanine or tryptophan. D genes are given only for firm matches. Clone size, where shown, is once, few, many, or a class for clones that have expanded.

>13|-|TRBV29-1|TRBJ1-2|TRBD1
TGCAGCCTTCCCGGACAGGGAGGTGATGGCTACACCTTC
CSLPGQGGDGYTF
>15|-|TRBV11-3|TRBJ2-7|-
TGTGCCAGCAGCGGTGGACGGGGTTGGGGCTACGAGCAGTACTTC
CASSGGRGWGYEQYF
>14|-|TRBV19|TRBJ2-7|-
TGTGCCAGTAGTATAGATCAAGGGGACTTCGAGCAGTACTTC
CASSIDQGDFEQYF
>12|once|TRBV12-3/TRBV12-4|TRBJ1-1|-
TGTGCCAGCAACGCGCCGAACACTGAAGCTTTCTTT
CASNAPNTEAFF
>12|once|TRBV19|TRBJ2-2|-
TGTGCCAGTAGTGCGACAGTCGGGGAGCTGTTTTTT
CASSATVGELFF
>15|-|TRBV18|TRBJ1-1|TRBD1
TGTGCCAGCCGAACTAGACAGGGGGAGAACACTGAAGCTTTCTTT
CASRTRQGENTEAFF
>15|-|TRBV7-6|TRBJ1-6|-
TGTGCCAGCAGCCGTGGGCCTTCACTTAATTCACCCCTCCACTTT
CASSRGPSLNSPLHF
>17|-|TRBV7-9|TRBJ1-5|-
TGTGCCAGCAGCTTACACCCAGGGGAGGGGAGCAATCAGCCCCAGCATTTT
CASSLHPGEGSNQPQHF
>13|-|TRBV9|TRBJ1-2|TRBD1
TGTGCCAGCAGCGCCGGGACAGAGTATGGCTACACCTTC
CASSAGTEYGYTF
>15|-|TRBV7-8|TRBJ2-2|-
TGTGCCAGCAGCTTAGGGGGCTTGAACACCGGGGAGCTGTTTTTT
CASSLGGLNTGELFF
>11|-|TRBV12-3/TRBV12-4|TRBJ1-2|-
TGTGCCAGCAGTACCGTCTATGGCTACACCTTC
CASSTVYGYTF
>17|once|TRBV10-1|TRBJ2-4|TRBD1
TGCGCCAGCAGTGAGTCGGTAATGACAGGGTCCAAAAACATTCAGTACTTC
CASSESVMTGSKNIQYF
>17|-|TRBV5-1|TRBJ2-7|TRBD2
TGCGCCAGCAGCTTAGCGACTAGCGGGGGGGCTGCCTACGAGCAGTACTTC
CASSLATSGGAAYEQYF
>15|few|TRBV5-1|TRBJ2-7|-
TGCGCCAGCAGCTTGGATCACGGGGAGCTCTACGAGCAGTACTTC
CASSLDHGELYEQYF
>15|-|TRBV6-5|TRBJ1-2|TRBD1
TGTGCCAGCAGTTACTCAACAGGGGTGTTGGGCGGCTACACCTTC
CASSYSTGVLGGYTF
>11|-|TRBV19|TRBJ1-1|-
TGTGCCAGTAAGCGAGGGACTGAAGCTTTCTTT
CASKRGTEAFF
>18|-|TRBV30|TRBJ1-2|TRBD1
TGTGCCTGGAGTGACAAAGGGCTTAAAGGGGGCTCCTCCTATGGCTACACCTTC
CAWSDKGLKGGSSYGYTF
>17|-|TRBV4-1|TRBJ2-5|TRBD2
TGCGCCAGCAGCCAAGGGGAGGGAAGGACCCGACAAGAGACCCAGTACTTC
CASSQGEGRTRQETQYF
>14|-|TRBV6-4|TRBJ1-3|-
TGTGCCAGCAGTGTAGGCAGCTCTGGAAACACCATATATTTT
CASSVGSSGNTIYF
>16|once|TRBV19|TRBJ2-3|TRBD2
TGTGCCAGTAGTAGAGGACTAGCGGGTAGCACAGATACGCAGTATTTT
CASSRGLAGSTDTQYF
>15|-|TRBV19|TRBJ2-7|TRBD2
TGTGCCAGTAGTATAGAGGCTAGCGGGAACTACGAGCAGTACTTC
CASSIEASGNYEQYF
>16|-|TRBV4-2|TRBJ1-4|TRBD1
TGTGCCAGCAGCCTAAACAACAGGGGAGTAAGTGAAAAACTGTTTTTT
CASSLNNRGVSEKLFF